This T cell receptor beta chain appears in the sequencing data of a study of T cell changes during pregnancy in multiple sclerosis. Trimming at V came to 6 bases and at J to 4 bases, leaving 3 bases not matched to a gene. The CDR3 is 14 residues long. Germline V CDR1 and CDR2: MNHEY, SMNVEV (reference sequence). The data were produced by immunoSEQ multiplex PCR, yet TCRdb's version contains in-frame clones alone and is incomplete. The repertoire holds about 38,000 clones, with around 90% as singletons. The source of this sequence is a female donor in good health, enrolled as a control in a pregnancy study. The input for sequencing was CD4+ T cells from peripheral blood mononuclear cells, taken in the third trimester of pregnancy. The rearrangement uses TRBV27 and TRBJ1-1, with 12 bases fitting TRBD1. As DNA, the CDR3 is TGTGCCAGCAGGAGGGACAGGGGGCCCACTGAAGCTTTCTTT. This gives the protein CASRRDRGPTEAFF.